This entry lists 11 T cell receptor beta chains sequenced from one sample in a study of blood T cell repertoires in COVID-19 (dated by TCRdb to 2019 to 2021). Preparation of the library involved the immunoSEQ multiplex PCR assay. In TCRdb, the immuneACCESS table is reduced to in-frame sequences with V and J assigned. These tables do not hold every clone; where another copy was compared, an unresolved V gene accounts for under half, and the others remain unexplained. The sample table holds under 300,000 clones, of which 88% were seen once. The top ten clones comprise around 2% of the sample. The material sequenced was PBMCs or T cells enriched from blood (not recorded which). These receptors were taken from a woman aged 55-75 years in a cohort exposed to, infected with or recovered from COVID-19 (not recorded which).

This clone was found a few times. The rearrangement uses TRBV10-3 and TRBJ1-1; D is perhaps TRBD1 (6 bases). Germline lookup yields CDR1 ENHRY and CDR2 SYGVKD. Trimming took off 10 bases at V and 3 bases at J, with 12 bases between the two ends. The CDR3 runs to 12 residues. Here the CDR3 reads CATQGKDTEAFF. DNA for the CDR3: TGTGCCACACAGGGAAAGGACACTGAAGCTTTCTTT.

The CDR3 sequence is CASSVGTVPREKLFF. DNA for the CDR3: TGCGCCAGCAGCGTAGGGACAGTTCCGAGGGAAAAACTGTTTTTT. The rearrangement uses TRBV5-1 and TRBJ1-4; 7 bases line up with TRBD1. V shed 4 bases, J shed 8 bases, and the junction held 11 bases outside the gene matches. The CDR3 contains 15 residues. CDR1 and CDR2 from the germline V gene are SGHRS and YFSETQ.

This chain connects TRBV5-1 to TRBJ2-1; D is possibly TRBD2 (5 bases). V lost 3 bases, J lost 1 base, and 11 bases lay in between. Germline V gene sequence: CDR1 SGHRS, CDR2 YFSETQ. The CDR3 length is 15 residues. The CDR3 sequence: CASSWNGESYNEQFF. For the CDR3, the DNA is TGCGCCAGCAGCTGGAACGGGGAGTCCTACAATGAGCAGTTCTTC.

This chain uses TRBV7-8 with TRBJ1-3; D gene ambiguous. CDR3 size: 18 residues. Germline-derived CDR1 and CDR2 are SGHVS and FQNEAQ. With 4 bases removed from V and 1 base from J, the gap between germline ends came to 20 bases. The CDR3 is CASSSTRTGRQSGNTIYF. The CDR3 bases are TGTGCCAGCAGCTCAACCCGGACTGGACGGCAGTCTGGAAACACCATATATTTT.

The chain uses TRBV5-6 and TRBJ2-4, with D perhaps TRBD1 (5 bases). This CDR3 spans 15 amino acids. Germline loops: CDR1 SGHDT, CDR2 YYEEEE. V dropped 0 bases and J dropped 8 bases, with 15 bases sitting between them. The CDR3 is CASSLGGGEWDIQYF. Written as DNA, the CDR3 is TGTGCCAGCAGCTTGGGGGGCGGTGAGTGGGACATTCAGTACTTC.

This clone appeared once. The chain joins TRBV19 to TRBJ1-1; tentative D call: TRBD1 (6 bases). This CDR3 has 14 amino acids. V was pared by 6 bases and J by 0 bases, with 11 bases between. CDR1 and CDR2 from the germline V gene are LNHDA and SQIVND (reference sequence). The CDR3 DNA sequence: TGTGCCAGTAGGATCGGACAGCTGAACACTGAAGCTTTCTTT. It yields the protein CASRIGQLNTEAFF.

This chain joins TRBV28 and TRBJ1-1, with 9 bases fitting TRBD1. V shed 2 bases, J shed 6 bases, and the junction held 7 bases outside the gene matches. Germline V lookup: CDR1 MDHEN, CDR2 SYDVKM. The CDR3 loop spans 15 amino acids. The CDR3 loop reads CASSLPGQGEAEAFF. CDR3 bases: TGTGCCAGCAGTTTACCGGGACAGGGAGAGGCTGAAGCTTTCTTT.

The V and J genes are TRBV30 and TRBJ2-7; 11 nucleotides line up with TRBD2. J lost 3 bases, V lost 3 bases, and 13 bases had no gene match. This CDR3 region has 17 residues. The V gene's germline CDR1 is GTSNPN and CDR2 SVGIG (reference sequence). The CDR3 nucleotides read TGTGCCTGGAGCCGGATCCGACGACTAGCGGGAATCTACGAGCAGTACTTC. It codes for CAWSRIRRLAGIYEQYF.

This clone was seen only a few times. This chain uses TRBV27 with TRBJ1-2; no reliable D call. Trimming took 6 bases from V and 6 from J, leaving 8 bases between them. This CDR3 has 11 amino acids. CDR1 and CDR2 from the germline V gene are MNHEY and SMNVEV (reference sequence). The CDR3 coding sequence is TGTGCCAGCAGGGCAGGTCATGGCTACACCTTC. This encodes CASRAGHGYTF.

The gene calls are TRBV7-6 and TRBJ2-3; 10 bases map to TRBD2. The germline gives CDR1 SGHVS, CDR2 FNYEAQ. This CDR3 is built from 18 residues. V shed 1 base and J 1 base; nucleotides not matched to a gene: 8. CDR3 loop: CASSLGAGGPLGTDTQYF. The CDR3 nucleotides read TGTGCCAGCAGCTTAGGAGCGGGAGGGCCGTTGGGCACAGATACGCAGTATTTT. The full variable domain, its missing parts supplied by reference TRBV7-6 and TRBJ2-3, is GAGVSQSPRYKVTKRGQDVALRCDPISGHVSLYWYRQALGQGPEFLTYFNYEAQQDKSGLPNDRFSAERPEGSISTLTIQRTEQRDSAMYRCASSLGAGGPLGTDTQYFGPGTRLTVL.

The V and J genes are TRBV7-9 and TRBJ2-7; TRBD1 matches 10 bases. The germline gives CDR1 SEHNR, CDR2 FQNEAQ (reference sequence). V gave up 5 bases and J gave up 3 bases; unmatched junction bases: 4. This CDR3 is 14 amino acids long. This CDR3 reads CASSPGQGYYEQYF. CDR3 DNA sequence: TGTGCCAGCAGCCCGGGACAGGGGTACTACGAGCAGTACTTC.